Below are 30 T cell receptor beta chains sequenced from a single sample in a study of T cell responses to AZD1222 COVID-19 vaccine. Measured with immunoSEQ multiplex PCR; TCRdb has only the in-frame clones, and not every one. This table holds 90,000 to 130,000 clones, around 89% found once. Sequences were derived from peripheral blood, sampled on day 0 of AZD1222 vaccination. These receptor sequences come from an adult in good health.

The J gene is TRBJ2-7, the V gene TRBV27; maybe TRBD2 (5 bases). In germline, CDR1 is MNHEY, CDR2 SMNVEV (reference sequence). This CDR3 region has 13 residues. Trimming stripped 3 bases from V and 4 bases from J, with 10 bases between. The CDR3 DNA follows: TGTGCCAGCAGTTTCTCGACTACATACGAGCAGTACTTC. This sequence encodes CASSFSTTYEQYF.

The J gene is TRBJ2-7, the V gene TRBV5-5; TRBD1 is a possible D gene (6 bases). This CDR3 is 16 amino acids long. V lost 0 bases and J lost 2, with 15 bases in between. Per germline, CDR1 SGHKS and CDR2 YYEKEE (reference sequence). CDR3 sequence reads: CASSLVVNTGTYEQYF. CDR3 DNA sequence: TGTGCCAGCAGCTTGGTGGTCAATACAGGGACCTACGAGCAGTACTTC.

The CDR3 coding sequence is TGCGCCAGCAGCCGGGAAAGGGCAACGAACACTGAAGCTTTCTTT. It codes for CASSRERATNTEAFF. The gene calls are TRBV5-1 and TRBJ1-1, with no clear D. The CDR3 covers 15 residues. CDR1 and CDR2 (germline): SGHRS, YFSETQ. V lost 4 bases to trimming and J lost 1 base, with 14 bases between them.

The CDR3 bases are TGCAGCGTTGAAAATATCAACAGGGGAAACTTCAACTATGGCTACACCTTC. It encodes CSVENINRGNFNYGYTF. The rearrangement joins TRBV29-1 to TRBJ1-2, with 7 bases identical to TRBD1. V gave up 2 bases and J gave up 2 bases; unmatched junction bases: 14. The CDR3 consists of 17 residues. Germline assignment: CDR1 SQVTM and CDR2 ANQGSEA.

This chain joins TRBV3-1 (or the pseudogene TRBV3-2) and TRBJ2-2, with D uncertain. The germline V and J ends were trimmed by 3 bases and 1 base, with 12 bases remaining between them. The CDR3 has 16 residues. Germline CDR1 and CDR2: LGHDT and YNNKEL (reference sequence). The CDR3 sequence is CASSQNFRLNTGELFF. The CDR3 DNA reads as TGTGCCAGCAGCCAGAATTTCAGACTGAACACCGGGGAGCTGTTTTTT.

The chain carries TRBV2 and TRBJ1-6; D is possibly TRBD1 (5 bases). Germline V gene lookup returns CDR1 SNHLY and CDR2 FYNNEI. The V gene lost 0 bases and the J gene lost 11 bases, with 8 bases spanning the gap. The CDR3 extends over 13 amino acids. The CDR3, as DNA: TGTGCCAGCAGTGAAGCAGGGGAAACACCCCTCCACTTT. Its protein is CASSEAGETPLHF. Variable domain in full (rest from reference TRBV2 and TRBJ1-6): EPEVTQTPSHQVTQMGQEVILRCVPISNHLYFYWYRQILGQKVEFLVSFYNNEISEKSEIFDDQFSVERPDGSNFTLKIRSTKLEDSAMYFCASSEAGETPLHFGNGTRLTVT.

The chain employs TRBV29-1 and TRBJ1-5, with D hard to call. V shed 4 bases and J shed 0 bases, with 16 bases lying between them. Germline-derived CDR1 and CDR2 are SQVTM and ANQGSEA. This CDR3 spans 16 amino acids. CDR3 in DNA: TGCAGCGTTGGAGAGGGCCAGGCGACTAGCAATCAGCCCCAGCATTTT. Translation: CSVGEGQATSNQPQHF.

V gene TRBV3-1 (or the pseudogene TRBV3-2) combines with J gene TRBJ2-7, with TRBD1 matching over 9 bases. Trimming at V came to 2 bases and at J to 7 bases, leaving 9 bases not matched to a gene. This CDR3 is built from 15 residues. The germline CDR1 and CDR2 sequences are LGHDT and YNNKEL (reference sequence). This chain's CDR3 is CASSQNRGQGVEQYF. As DNA, the CDR3 is TGTGCCAGCAGCCAAAACAGGGGGCAAGGTGTGGAGCAGTACTTC.

The V and J genes are TRBV7-9 and TRBJ2-3; D could derive from TRBD1 or TRBD2 (6 bases each). V was cut by 1 base and J by 2 bases, with 13 bases left in between. From germline, CDR1 is SEHNR and CDR2 FQNEAQ (reference sequence). This CDR3 is 16 amino acids long. The chain's CDR3 is CASSLGGAGTTDTQYF. CDR3 nucleotides: TGTGCCAGCAGCTTAGGGGGGGCAGGGACCACAGATACGCAGTATTTT.

The rearrangement joins TRBV28 to TRBJ2-6; D unclear. This CDR3 comprises 14 residues. Germline lookup yields CDR1 MDHEN and CDR2 SYDVKM. Trimming cost V 6 bases and J 1 base, with 7 bases left between them. The CDR3 sequence is CASRTRSGANVLTF. DNA of the CDR3: TGTGCCAGCAGAACGAGGTCTGGGGCCAACGTCCTGACTTTC.

This clone was seen once. V and J are TRBV12-5 and TRBJ1-1, with D possibly matching TRBD1 (6 bases). This CDR3 spans 13 amino acids. Looked up from germline, CDR1 is LGHNT and CDR2 is FRNRAP. Trimming took off 1 base at V and 5 bases at J, with 8 bases between the two ends. CDR3 nucleotide sequence: TGTGCTAGTGGTTTGGGCGGACAGACTGAAGCTTTCTTT. Translating it yields CASGLGGQTEAFF.

The chain is built from TRBV5-6 and TRBJ1-1; 7 bases line up with TRBD1. Losses at the gene ends were 1 base for V and 2 bases for J; bases not matched to a gene: 5. Per germline, CDR1 SGHDT and CDR2 YYEEEE. The CDR3 runs to 15 residues. CDR3 bases: TGTGCCAGCAGCTTGATTGAGGGGGCCAACACTGAAGCTTTCTTT. As protein: CASSLIEGANTEAFF.

This clone showed up just a few times. V is TRBV15 and J is TRBJ1-1; tentatively, D is TRBD1 (5 bases). Germline V CDR1 and CDR2: LNHNV, YYDKDF (reference sequence). The CDR3 is made up of 13 amino acids. With 3 bases removed from V and 1 base from J, the gap between germline ends came to 6 bases. In nucleotides, the CDR3 is TGTGCCACCAGCAGGACAGAGAACACTGAAGCTTTCTTT. Residues: CATSRTENTEAFF.

The rearrangement links TRBV19 to TRBJ2-5; D perhaps matches TRBD2 (5 bases). This CDR3 region has 13 residues. Germline CDR1 LNHDA, CDR2 SQIVND (reference sequence). The V gene lost 6 bases and the J gene lost 2 bases, with 10 bases spanning the gap. The CDR3 spells CASSRELQETQYF. The CDR3 DNA sequence: TGTGCCAGTAGCCGGGAACTACAAGAGACCCAGTACTTC.

V and J are TRBV30 and TRBJ1-3; a weak D match, TRBD1 (6 bases). The CDR3 length is 10 residues. CDR1 and CDR2 (germline): GTSNPN, SVGIG (reference sequence). The CDR3 is CALQGHTIYF. CDR3 DNA: TGTGCGTTACAGGGACACACCATATATTTT.

The chain employs TRBV11-2 and TRBJ1-2, with 10 bases fitting TRBD1. This CDR3 region has 15 residues. V trimming: 4 bases; J trimming: 4 bases; junction bases outside the gene matches: 6. In germline, CDR1 is SGHAT, CDR2 FQNNGV. The CDR3 DNA is TGTGCCAGCAGCTCCGCCGGGACAGGGGTCTATGGCTACACCTTC. Protein product: CASSSAGTGVYGYTF.

The sample holds one count of this clone. The chain couples TRBV5-6 to TRBJ1-1; the D gene is possibly TRBD1 (6 bases). The germline gives CDR1 SGHDT, CDR2 YYEEEE. CDR3 size: 12 residues. Trimming shortened V by 0 bases and J by 8 bases, and 8 bases separated the two germline ends. The CDR3 is CASSLGQVEAFF. CDR3 coding DNA: TGTGCCAGCAGCTTGGGACAGGTCGAAGCTTTCTTT.

This sequence joins TRBV12-3 or TRBV12-4 and TRBJ1-1; no definite D call. Between the trimmed V and J ends, which lost 1 base and 9 bases, there was a span of 9 bases. The CDR3 is made up of 12 amino acids. CDR3 in amino acids: CASSLVGGQAFF. Here the CDR3 DNA reads TGTGCCAGCAGTTTAGTCGGTGGACAAGCTTTCTTT.

The rearrangement links TRBV4-1 to TRBJ1-2; D not certain. The CDR3 covers 14 residues. The V end was cut by 1 base, the J end by 6 bases, with 12 bases between. CDR1 and CDR2 from the germline V gene are MGHRA and YSYEKL. The DNA for the CDR3 is TGCGCCAGCAGCCAAGTGGTCCAAGGCGATGGCTACACCTTC. This encodes CASSQVVQGDGYTF.

This chain connects TRBV7-2 to TRBJ1-4, with D uncertain. Germline V gene sequence: CDR1 SGHTA, CDR2 FQGNSA. The CDR3 sequence is 14 residues long. V was cut by 5 bases and J by 0 bases, with 7 bases left in between. The CDR3 reads CASSKDSTNEKLFF. The CDR3 nucleotides read TGTGCCAGCAGCAAAGATTCAACTAATGAAAAACTGTTTTTT.

CDR3 loop: CASSSTGRNGYTF. The CDR3 nucleotides are TGTGCCAGCAGTTCGACAGGGCGTAATGGCTACACCTTC. This chain links TRBV6-6 with TRBJ1-2; 7 nucleotides agree with TRBD1. This CDR3 comprises 13 residues. Trimming removed 4 bases from V and 6 bases from J; junction bases left unmatched: 5. Germline V gene sequence: CDR1 MNHNY, CDR2 SVGAGI (reference sequence).

The rearrangement uses TRBV7-2 and TRBJ2-5, with D maybe TRBD1 (7 bases). Looked up from germline, CDR1 is SGHTA and CDR2 is FQGNSA. CDR3 size: 16 residues. With 5 bases removed from V and 6 bases from J, the gap between germline ends came to 22 bases. CDR3 nucleotides: TGTGCCAGCAGCCAGCGGGTTCTGACAGGGTCGCAGACCCAGTACTTC. Amino acids: CASSQRVLTGSQTQYF.

The genes are TRBV11-2 and TRBJ2-7; D uncertain. Germline CDR1 and CDR2: SGHAT and FQNNGV. Deletions cut 6 bases from V and 7 bases from J, with 19 bases between. The CDR3 consists of 14 residues. The CDR3 spells CASRHRRLEGEQYF. As DNA, the CDR3 is TGTGCCAGCAGACACCGTCGACTCGAAGGGGAGCAGTACTTC.

The sample holds a few counts of this clone. The CDR3 DNA reads TGCGCCAGCAGCCTAACCGACGGGGCCCAAAACATTCAGTACTTC. It encodes CASSLTDGAQNIQYF. This rearrangement joins TRBV4-1 to TRBJ2-4; D may correspond to TRBD1 or TRBD2 (5 bases each). Germline V lookup: CDR1 MGHRA, CDR2 YSYEKL. The CDR3 loop spans 15 amino acids. Trimming removed 4 bases at V and 5 bases at J, with 15 bases between.

This sequence joins TRBV4-2 and TRBJ1-5; the D gene is possibly TRBD1 (6 bases). V was clipped by 4 bases and J by 1 base, with 8 bases between them. The CDR3 sequence is 14 residues long. The germline gives CDR1 LGHNA, CDR2 YNFKEQ. The CDR3 DNA reads as TGTGCCAGCAGCCGCGGACAGAGCAATCAGCCCCAGCATTTT. Its translation is CASSRGQSNQPQHF.

This chain joins TRBV10-1 and TRBJ2-3, with unresolved D. V lost 3 bases and J lost 2, with 3 bases in between. From germline, CDR1 is WNHNN and CDR2 SYGVQD (reference sequence). CDR3 size: 12 residues. This CDR3 is CASSDTTDTQYF. In nucleotides, the CDR3 is TGCGCCAGCAGTGACACCACAGATACGCAGTATTTT.

V gene TRBV4-1 combines with J gene TRBJ1-3, with D possibly TRBD1 on 6 matching bases. The V end lost 0 bases, the J end lost 4 bases, and 13 bases lay between the germline ends. The CDR3 spans 16 residues. Germline CDR1 is MGHRA and CDR2 is YSYEKL. The DNA for the CDR3 is TGCGCCAGCAGCCAAGATAGGGACACGTCCGGAAACACCATATATTTT. Translated: CASSQDRDTSGNTIYF.

The chain carries TRBV5-1 and TRBJ1-5; TRBD1 matches at 10 bases. The V gene's germline CDR1 is SGHRS and CDR2 YFSETQ. This CDR3 is 16 amino acids long. V dropped 5 bases and J dropped 5; count of bases not matched to a gene: 10. The DNA for the CDR3 is TGCGCCAGCAGACCAACCCCCGGGACAGGGGATCAGCCCCAGCATTTT. Translating gives CASRPTPGTGDQPQHF.

As concerns this clone: Other nucleotide sequences from this sample produce the same CDR3. This chain connects TRBV10-2 to TRBJ1-2; tentatively, D is TRBD1 (5 bases). The CDR3 has 12 residues. V lost 6 bases to trimming and J lost 5 bases, with 10 bases between them. CDR1 and CDR2 (germline): WSHSY, SAAADI. DNA of the CDR3: TGCGCCAGCAGGACAGACAGTTATGGCTACACCTTC. It translates to CASRTDSYGYTF.

The chain uses TRBV5-5 and TRBJ1-6; D not resolved. The V and J ends lost 4 bases and 5 bases respectively, with 16 bases between them. The CDR3 spans 16 residues. In germline, CDR1 is SGHKS, CDR2 YYEKEE (reference sequence). The CDR3 reads CASSVPAGSNNSPLHF. The CDR3 DNA reads as TGTGCCAGCAGCGTTCCGGCCGGGAGTAATAATTCACCCCTCCACTTT. Using reference TRBV5-5 and TRBJ1-6 for the parts outside the CDR3, the full variable domain is DAGVTQSPTHLIKTRGQQVTLRCSPISGHKSVSWYQQVLGQGPQFIFQYYEKEERGRGNFPDRFSARQFPNYSSELNVNALLLGDSALYLCASSVPAGSNNSPLHFGNGTRLTVT.